A selection of T cell receptor beta chains follows, all from one sample in a study of radiotherapy plus CTLA-4 blockade in lung cancer. Clones were read by immunoSEQ multiplex PCR, and TCRdb kept only the in-frame ones, dropping some. The sample has some 30,000 clones; about 81% are singletons. Material: peripheral blood, obtained from a patient treated with radiotherapy plus ipilimumab. The receptors originated from a human donor with non-small cell lung cancer that progressed on radiotherapy plus ipilimumab. CDR3s include the opening cysteine and the closing phenylalanine or tryptophan.

TRBV2	TRBJ1-1	CASSVTLPVNTEAFF
TRBV7-9	TRBJ1-5	CASSLGGTGEPQHF
TRBV19	TRBJ2-3	CASSMFRTGLAGVSTDTQYF
TRBV28	TRBJ2-7	CASSFWRGLGNEQYF
TRBV6-5	TRBJ2-2	CASIKEDGELFF
TRBV18	TRBJ1-5	CASSPPGGIAVQPQHF
TRBV7-8	TRBJ2-2	CASSSRQGKTGELFF
TRBV7-3	TRBJ2-1	CASSSTSGGYNEQFF
TRBV9	TRBJ1-1	CASSVDGAVNTEAFF
TRBV7-9	TRBJ2-5	CASSLASGQETQYF
TRBV14	TRBJ2-1	CASSQLAGGPGSWQFF
TRBV15	TRBJ2-3	CATSRDLPGQGGFGTDTQYF
TRBV4-1	TRBJ2-2	CASSQEARYTGELFF
TRBV2	TRBJ2-7	CASSAGGGLYEQYF
TRBV7-8	TRBJ2-3	CASSYRDSSTDTQYF
TRBV9	TRBJ1-4	CASSIGQFNEKLFF
TRBV18	TRBJ2-1	CASSPGQNYNEQFF
TRBV5-6	TRBJ2-6	CASTRGTVSSGANVLTF
TRBV19	TRBJ1-1	CASSIVTGGQGPAFF
TRBV2	TRBJ2-1	CASNGQGFRDEQFF
TRBV27	TRBJ1-1	CASREQGVTEAFF
TRBV19	TRBJ1-1	CASRVTWTEAFF
TRBV19	TRBJ2-4	CASSQRLVAKNIQYF
TRBV5-8	TRBJ1-4	CASSLGSGTNEKLFF
TRBV5-4	TRBJ1-1	CASGEQGFMNTEAFF
TRBV27	TRBJ1-5	CASSFSDSNQPQHF
TRBV1	TRBJ2-3	CTSSHSLTGGRRTDTQYF
TRBV18	TRBJ1-3	CASSPRDRVLLSGNTIYF
TRBV2	TRBJ1-3	CASSAGTGNTIYF
TRBV19	TRBJ2-7	CASSMAPAFQAGYEQYF
TRBV4-3	TRBJ2-1	CASSQVYGGSYNEQFF
TRBV29-1	TRBJ2-1	CSVGQGGYNEQFF
TRBV5-1	TRBJ1-1	CASSLGALNTEAFF
TRBV6-6	.	CASSRAGGPYEQYF
TRBV5-1	TRBJ2-3	CASSPGFGTDTQYF
TRBV19	TRBJ1-5	CASSYRGLSNQPQHF
TRBV2	TRBJ2-1	CACNKDRGGNEQFF
TRBV6-1	TRBJ2-2	CASTLRQGFGGELFF
TRBV29-1	TRBJ2-3	CSVESSRALSTDTQYF
TRBV15	TRBJ2-5	CATSRDGQLQETQYF
TRBV18	TRBJ2-3	CASSPGQSTDTQYF
TRBV29-1	TRBJ2-3	CSVHTGVSDTQYF
TRBV10-1	TRBJ2-3	CASITAPCEYSTDTQYF
TRBV2	TRBJ2-5	CASTTGGAQETQYF
TRBV6-1	TRBJ1-5	CASSERGGMSNQPQHF
TRBV19	TRBJ2-3	CASSPTLASTDTQYF